This entry concerns a single T cell receptor beta chain. The sample belongs to a study of blood T cell repertoires in COVID-19. Turning to the study itself: Sample material is recorded as cDNA or gDNA derived from T cells, B-cell-depleted T cells, or PBMCs.

The method was immunoSEQ multiplex PCR; TCRdb's version includes in-frame clones alone and lacks a portion of them. The sample holds roughly 48,000 clones, roughly 87% seen once. The CDR3 runs to 18 residues. The chain joins TRBV12-2 to TRBJ1-6; the table gives TRBD1 as D, unverified against the DNA. TRBV12-2 is reported as a pseudogene. Sequenced material: peripheral blood. The receptor was derived from a woman at least 80 years old with acute or convalescent COVID-19. The CDR3 sequence is CASRRKMTGVSYNSPLHF. For the CDR3, the DNA is TGTGCAAGTCGCCGTAAGATGACAGGGGTTTCCTATAATTCACCCCTCCACTTT.